Each of the 25 T cell receptor beta chains below was sequenced from the same sample in a study of blood T cell repertoires in COVID-19 (TCRdb year 2020). Library preparation used the immunoSEQ multiplex PCR assay. TCRdb's version of the immuneACCESS table is confined to in-frame rearrangements and falls short of the full clone set. An unresolved V gene accounts for under half of the shortfall where checked; the remainder is of unknown origin. The sample contains approximately 210,000 clones, 80% of them found a single time. The ten largest make up 4.3% of the sample. What was sequenced was PBMCs or T cells enriched from blood (not recorded which). Receptor source: a man aged 25-45 years with acute COVID-19.

The chain uses TRBV13 and TRBJ1-2; D not certain. Germline lookup yields CDR1 PRHDT and CDR2 FYEKMQ (reference sequence). CDR3 length equals 14 residues. With 5 bases removed from V and 1 base from J, the gap between germline ends came to 11 bases. DNA of the CDR3: TGTGCCAGCAGCCAGCTAGGCAATAACTATGGCTACACCTTC. Its translation is CASSQLGNNYGYTF.

DNA for the CDR3: TGCGCCAGCAGCTTGGGGGACAGTGAAGCTTTCTTT. Protein product: CASSLGDSEAFF. The J gene is TRBJ1-1, the V gene TRBV5-1, with TRBD1 identical over 7 bases. The CDR3 spans 12 residues. With 0 bases clipped from V and 7 bases from J, the junction kept 0 bases outside the gene matches. The germline V gene has CDR1 SGHRS and CDR2 YFSETQ.

In the case of this clone: Distinct nucleotide sequences in the sample also encode this CDR3. The V and J genes are TRBV18 and TRBJ1-3, with 10 bases that match TRBD1. After removal of 5 bases from V and 2 bases from J, the junction contained 0 bases not matched to a gene. The CDR3 length is 14 residues. The V gene's germline CDR1 is KGHSH and CDR2 LQKENI. The CDR3: CASSGQGAGNTIYF. CDR3 sequence (DNA): TGTGCCAGCTCAGGACAGGGGGCTGGAAACACCATATATTTT. The whole variable domain, remainder taken from reference TRBV18 and TRBJ1-3, is NAGVMQNPRHLVRRRGQEARLRCSPMKGHSHVYWYRQLPEEGLKFMVYLQKENIIDESGMPKERFSAEFPKEGPSILRIQQVVRGDSAAYFCASSGQGAGNTIYFGEGSWLTVV.

The J gene is TRBJ1-3, the V gene TRBV19, with no clear D. The V end was cut by 5 bases, the J end by 0 bases, with 14 bases between. CDR1 and CDR2 from the germline V gene are LNHDA and SQIVND (reference sequence). The CDR3 has 16 residues. CDR3 in DNA: TGTGCCAGTAGTGATAGGAGACGGGACTCTGGAAACACCATATATTTT. Its translation is CASSDRRRDSGNTIYF.

The chain is built from TRBV6-5 and TRBJ1-1, with TRBD1 matching over 10 bases. V lost 3 bases, J lost 11 bases, and 3 bases stayed unmatched. The CDR3 spans 12 residues. Germline loops: CDR1 MNHEY, CDR2 SVGAGI. CDR3 sequence: CASSYGTGVAFF. CDR3 bases: TGTGCCAGCAGTTATGGGACAGGGGTGGCTTTCTTT.

This clone was detected only a few times. The chain carries TRBV10-3 and TRBJ1-2, with 9 bases fitting TRBD1. The CDR3 has 11 residues. Looked up from germline, CDR1 is ENHRY and CDR2 is SYGVKD. Trimming cost V 5 bases and J 8 bases; bases outside gene matches: 0. The CDR3 region is CAISTGGGYTF. The CDR3 nucleotides are TGTGCCATCAGTACAGGGGGCGGCTACACCTTC.

The chain joins TRBV2 to TRBJ2-3; 13 positions agree with TRBD2. Germline CDR1 reads SNHLY; CDR2 reads FYNNEI. The CDR3 has 15 amino acids. The ends lost 9 bases at V and 1 base at J; junction bases unmatched: 4. CDR3 amino acids: CASAGLAGGTDTQYF. The DNA of the CDR3 is TGTGCCAGTGCCGGACTAGCGGGGGGCACAGATACGCAGTATTTT.

CDR3 sequence (DNA): TGTGCCAGTAGTATAGGGGGGCCTACCATGAACACTGAAGCTTTCTTT. Its translation: CASSIGGPTMNTEAFF. The chain combines TRBV19 with TRBJ1-1, with D possibly TRBD1 on 6 matching bases. Germline-derived CDR1 and CDR2 are LNHDA and SQIVND (reference sequence). The CDR3 contains 16 residues. V was trimmed by 1 base and J by 0 bases, leaving 12 bases between them.

The V gene is TRBV5-4, the J gene TRBJ2-2; TRBD1 aligns across 12 bases. This CDR3 spans 17 amino acids. V lost 4 bases and J lost 7; bases outside the gene matches: 11. The germline V gene has CDR1 SGHNT and CDR2 YYREEE (reference sequence). CDR3 region: CASSPPGQGAISGELFF. CDR3 nucleotide sequence: TGTGCCAGCAGCCCCCCGGGACAGGGGGCGATTAGCGGGGAGCTGTTTTTT.

This chain joins TRBV27 and TRBJ1-1, with TRBD1 identical over 7 bases. With 3 bases clipped from V and 1 base from J, the junction kept 5 bases outside the gene matches. This CDR3 is built from 15 residues. Germline CDR1 reads MNHEY; CDR2 reads SMNVEV (reference sequence). As DNA, the CDR3 is TGTGCCAGCAGTTTGAGTGACAGGGCGAACACTGAAGCTTTCTTT. This gives the protein CASSLSDRANTEAFF.

The CDR3 DNA follows: TGTGCCAGTAGTATGATCAGTAGCAATCAGCCCCAGCATTTT. Its translation: CASSMISSNQPQHF. The chain couples TRBV19 to TRBJ1-5; D is uncertain. V shed 3 bases and J shed 0 bases, with 6 bases lying between them. The CDR3 runs 14 residues. CDR1 and CDR2 from the germline V gene are LNHDA and SQIVND (reference sequence).

The chain has TRBV27 and TRBJ2-6, with D perhaps matching TRBD2 (6 bases). The V gene's germline CDR1 is MNHEY and CDR2 SMNVEV (reference sequence). This CDR3 spans 16 amino acids. Trimming left V 2 bases short and J 0 bases short, with 8 bases between. In DNA form, the CDR3 reads TGTGCCAGCAGTTTAGGGGGGTTCTCTGGGGCCAACGTCCTGACTTTC. This translates into CASSLGGFSGANVLTF.

The V gene is TRBV19, the J gene TRBJ1-5; 10 bases are a match to TRBD1. Germline V gives CDR1 LNHDA, CDR2 SQIVND (reference sequence). This CDR3 region has 14 residues. J lost 4 bases, V lost 5 bases, and 2 bases had no gene match. In DNA, the CDR3 is TGTGCCAGTAGTCGACAGGGGGCGAATCAGCCCCAGCATTTT. The encoded protein is CASSRQGANQPQHF.

The chain joins TRBV3-1 (or the pseudogene TRBV3-2) to TRBJ2-1, with D unclear. The CDR3 runs 13 residues. Germline V CDR1 and CDR2: LGHDT, YNNKEL (reference sequence). Trimming stripped 2 bases from V and 9 bases from J, with 11 bases between. The CDR3 DNA reads TGTGCCAGCAGCCAAACAACACGAGGTGAGCAGTTCTTC. Translating gives CASSQTTRGEQFF.

The chain employs TRBV5-4 and TRBJ1-6; weak D call: TRBD1 (6 bases). The V gene's germline CDR1 is SGHNT and CDR2 YYREEE (reference sequence). The V end lost 1 base, the J end lost 9 bases, and 14 bases lay between the germline ends. The CDR3 is 15 amino acids. CDR3 region: CASSLQGRGGSPLHF. The CDR3 DNA is TGTGCCAGCAGCTTGCAGGGGCGCGGGGGTTCACCCCTCCACTTT.

This chain connects TRBV15 to TRBJ1-2; TRBD1 might be the D (6 bases). The CDR3 has 15 residues. Trimming took off 2 bases at V and 4 bases at J, with 14 bases between the two ends. The germline V gene encodes CDR1 LNHNV and CDR2 YYDKDF (reference sequence). Written as DNA, the CDR3 is TGTGCCACCAGCAGAACTGACAGGAGTCCCTATGGCTACACCTTC. It codes for CATSRTDRSPYGYTF.

As DNA, the CDR3 is TGCAGTGTTGACGGGGATACGCAGTATTTT. Protein product: CSVDGDTQYF. The chain uses TRBV20-1 and TRBJ2-3; D is uncertain. The CDR3 runs 10 residues. Trimming left V 7 bases short and J 6 bases short, with 8 bases between. Germline CDR1 DFQATT, CDR2 SNEGSKA (reference sequence).

This clone has just one count. The rearrangement links TRBV13 to TRBJ1-5; tentative D call: TRBD1 (6 bases). Germline values: CDR1 PRHDT, CDR2 FYEKMQ (reference sequence). The CDR3 is 19 amino acids. V lost 1 base, J lost 0 bases, and 19 bases lay in between. For the CDR3, the DNA is TGTGCCAGCAGCTTAGTACCAGGGGCCAGATGGAATAGCAATCAGCCCCAGCATTTT. Translated: CASSLVPGARWNSNQPQHF.

This rearrangement joins TRBV28 to TRBJ1-6; no reliable D call. CDR3 length equals 12 residues. With 4 bases removed from V and 10 bases from J, the gap between germline ends came to 8 bases. In germline, CDR1 is MDHEN, CDR2 SYDVKM. CDR3: CASSSQRSPLHF. CDR3 bases: TGTGCCAGCAGTTCTCAGCGCTCACCCCTCCACTTT.

The sample holds one count of this clone. The rearrangement links TRBV5-1 to TRBJ1-2; D may be TRBD1 (6 bases). Deletions cut 0 bases from V and 4 bases from J, with 22 bases between. The CDR3 is 18 amino acids. Per germline, CDR1 SGHRS and CDR2 YFSETQ. The CDR3 here is CASSLGIGQSNSVYGYTF. In DNA, the CDR3 is TGCGCCAGCAGCTTGGGTATCGGACAGAGCAACTCCGTCTATGGCTACACCTTC.

The J gene is TRBJ1-1, the V gene TRBV6-5; no definite D call. Trimming pared 2 bases from V and 6 bases from J, leaving 13 bases between. Germline assignment: CDR1 MNHEY and CDR2 SVGAGI. This CDR3 has 14 amino acids. CDR3 region: CASSYTKAIAEAFF. The CDR3 nucleotides read TGTGCCAGCAGTTACACTAAGGCAATCGCTGAAGCTTTCTTT.

The chain recombines TRBV19 with TRBJ1-1, with 8 bases fitting TRBD1. V lost 3 bases and J lost 4; bases outside the gene matches: 7. Germline values: CDR1 LNHDA, CDR2 SQIVND (reference sequence). The CDR3 has 15 residues. The CDR3 DNA sequence: TGTGCCAGTAGTATTCAGGGGGCGATGGGCACTGAAGCTTTCTTT. Its translation is CASSIQGAMGTEAFF.

This chain connects TRBV2 to TRBJ2-5, with D unresolved. The CDR3 spans 12 residues. V lost 9 bases, J lost 5 bases, and 13 bases lay in between. Germline CDR1 and CDR2: SNHLY and FYNNEI. DNA for the CDR3: TGTGCCAGTCTTGGCGGTGGGGAGACCCAGTACTTC. Amino acids: CASLGGGETQYF. Supplemented by reference TRBV2 and TRBJ2-5, the full variable domain reads EPEVTQTPSHQVTQMGQEVILRCVPISNHLYFYWYRQILGQKVEFLVSFYNNEISEKSEIFDDQFSVERPDGSNFTLKIRSTKLEDSAMYFCASLGGGETQYFGPGTRLLVL.

V is TRBV5-6 and J is TRBJ2-1; TRBD1 is a possible D gene (6 bases). The CDR3 consists of 13 residues. The ends were cut back, 0 bases at V and 8 bases at J, with 9 bases in the middle. In germline, CDR1 is SGHDT, CDR2 YYEEEE. CDR3 DNA: TGTGCCAGCAGCTTGGAGCAGGGGTATGAGCAGTTCTTC. As protein: CASSLEQGYEQFF. Looking up the rest from reference TRBV5-6 and TRBJ2-1 gives the full variable domain: DAGVTQSPTHLIKTRGQQVTLRCSPKSGHDTVSWYQQALGQGPQFIFQYYEEEERQRGNFPDRFSGHQFPNYSSELNVNALLLGDSALYLCASSLEQGYEQFFGPGTRLTVL.

This clone showed up just a few times. The CDR3 sequence: CASSQEGRRGNTIYF. DNA of the CDR3: TGTGCCAGCTCTCAAGAAGGCCGGAGGGGAAACACCATATATTTT. This rearrangement joins TRBV7-6 to TRBJ1-3; the D is unclear. Trimming left V 8 bases short and J 4 bases short, with 18 bases between. The CDR3 contains 15 residues. Germline V CDR1 and CDR2: SGHVS, FNYEAQ. Variable domain in full (rest from reference TRBV7-6 and TRBJ1-3): GAGVSQSPRYKVTKRGQDVALRCDPISGHVSLYWYRQALGQGPEFLTYFNYEAQQDKSGLPNDRFSAERPEGSISTLTIQRTEQRDSAMYRCASSQEGRRGNTIYFGEGSWLTVV.